The next 4 T cell receptor beta chains were all read from a single sample in a study of cytomegalovirus exposure and HLA in healthy donors. The PCR ran on 60 Vbeta and 13 Jbeta primers. Using immunoSEQ multiplex PCR, the repertoire was profiled, and TCRdb retains in-frame clones only, with some absent. The table lists 150,000 or so clones, approximately 82% of them singletons. Material: PBMCs. These receptors came from a man aged 35 to 55 in good health and CMV-seronegative.

This clone was found a few times. The CDR3 here is CSARSGCEQFF. The CDR3 coding sequence is TGCAGTGCTAGATCGGGGTGTGAGCAGTTCTTC. The genes are TRBV20-1 and TRBJ2-1, with D maybe TRBD2 (5 bases). Trimming cost V 2 bases and J 9 bases, with 8 bases left between them. The CDR3 spans 11 residues. Germline CDR1 DFQATT, CDR2 SNEGSKA (reference sequence).

J is TRBJ1-3 and V is TRBV7-2; 10 bases match TRBD1. The CDR3 loop spans 16 amino acids. The V and J ends lost 2 bases and 3 bases, in that order; junction bases with no gene match: 4. Looked up from germline, CDR1 is SGHTA and CDR2 is FQGNSA. The CDR3 bases are TGTGCCAGCAGCTTAATAGGGACAGGGGATGGAAACACCATATATTTT. Its translation is CASSLIGTGDGNTIYF.

The CDR3 is CASSFFGTGGDNEQFF. CDR3 DNA: TGTGCCAGCAGTTTCTTCGGGACAGGGGGTGACAATGAGCAGTTCTTC. V gene TRBV27 combines with J gene TRBJ2-1; 11 bases are shared with TRBD1. V shed 3 bases, J shed 5 bases, and the junction held 6 bases outside the gene matches. The CDR3 contains 16 residues. The germline CDR1 and CDR2 sequences are MNHEY and SMNVEV (reference sequence).

The J gene is TRBJ2-1, the V gene TRBV19; a possible D gene is TRBD1 (6 bases). Germline V gene data show CDR1 as LNHDA and CDR2 as SQIVND (reference sequence). The CDR3 sequence is 13 residues long. Trimming stripped 3 bases from V and 3 bases from J, with 6 bases between. CDR3 in DNA: TGTGCCAGTAGTATGGACAGCTACAATGAGCAGTTCTTC. Translation: CASSMDSYNEQFF.